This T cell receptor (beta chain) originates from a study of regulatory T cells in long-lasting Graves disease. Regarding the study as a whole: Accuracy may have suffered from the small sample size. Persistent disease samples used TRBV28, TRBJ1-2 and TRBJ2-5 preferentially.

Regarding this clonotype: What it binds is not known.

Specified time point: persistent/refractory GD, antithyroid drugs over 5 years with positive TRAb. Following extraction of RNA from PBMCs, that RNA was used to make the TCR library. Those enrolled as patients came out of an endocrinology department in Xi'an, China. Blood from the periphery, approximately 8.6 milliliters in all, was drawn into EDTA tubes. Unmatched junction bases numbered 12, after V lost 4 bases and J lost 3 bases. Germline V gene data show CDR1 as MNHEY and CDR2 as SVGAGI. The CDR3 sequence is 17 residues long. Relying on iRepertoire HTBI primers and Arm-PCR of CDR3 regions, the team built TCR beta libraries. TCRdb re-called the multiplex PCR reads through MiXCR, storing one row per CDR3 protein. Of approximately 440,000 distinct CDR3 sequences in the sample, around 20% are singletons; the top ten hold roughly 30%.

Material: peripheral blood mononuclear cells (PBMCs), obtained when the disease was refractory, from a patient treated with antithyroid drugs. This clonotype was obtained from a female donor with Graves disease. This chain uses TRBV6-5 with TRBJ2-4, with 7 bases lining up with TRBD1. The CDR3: CASSFHAKGADKNIQYF. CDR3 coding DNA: TGTGCCAGCAGTTTCCACGCGAAGGGGGCGGACAAAAACATTCAGTACTTC.